The clone carrying this TCR beta chain was seen only a few times. The sample is drawn from a study of Graves' ophthalmopathy and Graves' hyperthyroidism. Transcripts of RNA were the source for amplifying TCR beta CDR3 regions. Second-round multiplex PCR followed a first-round RT-PCR using HTBI primers. TCRdb recomputed calls from the multiplex PCR reads with MiXCR, one row per CDR3 protein. This sample has about 220,000 distinct CDR3 sequences, with 20% to 25% found just once. The CDR3 length is 19 residues. Trimming at V came to 4 bases and at J to 0 bases, leaving 13 bases not matched to a gene. Germline V gene sequence: CDR1 SGDLS, CDR2 YYNGEE.

The sequence derives from a woman aged 50 to 60 with Graves' ophthalmopathy. The chain recombines TRBV9 with TRBJ1-3, with 10 bases that match TRBD1. Sequences were obtained from peripheral blood. In DNA, the CDR3 is TGTGCCAGCAGCTCCCGGACAGGGGGTTCCCTCACCTCTGGAAACACCATATATTTT. Encoded protein: CASSSRTGGSLTSGNTIYF. The complete variable domain, with remaining parts taken from reference TRBV9 and TRBJ1-3, reads DSGVTQTPKHLITATGQRVTLRCSPRSGDLSVYWYQQSLDQGLQFLIQYYNGEERAKGNILERFSAQQFPDLHSELNLSSLELGDSALYFCASSSRTGGSLTSGNTIYFGEGSWLTVV.